What follows describes a single T cell receptor beta chain. Its antigen is not known. Documented treatment: roughly nine-day PBMC culture with coronavirus spike peptide pools or control peptides (ViraFEST assay). These data originate in a study of vaccination and CD4 T cells after COVID-19. This CDR3 contains 14 residues. V shed 10 bases, J shed 7 bases, and the junction held 10 bases outside the gene matches. Germline CDR1 is SNHLY and CDR2 is FYNNEI. Oncomine TCR Beta short-read sequencing was applied to DNA from cultured CD4+ T cells. TCRdb reprocessed the PCR reads with MiXCR, giving one entry per CDR3 protein. The repertoire includes 9,500 to 15,000 distinct CDR3 sequences, around 46% of them detected once, and approximately 20% sits in the top ten.

The chain is built from TRBV2 and TRBJ1-4; the match to TRBD1 covers 9 bases. This clonotype originated in a human donor who had recovered from COVID-19. The sequenced material came from CD4+ T cells from blood, cultured in vitro. Written as DNA, the CDR3 is TGTGCCACCATGGAACAGGGGGCTAGTGAAAAACTGTTTTTT. This encodes CATMEQGASEKLFF.